This T cell receptor beta chain was captured in a study of shared T cell receptors in the human thymus. The CDR3 has 19 amino acids. Germline CDR1 and CDR2: LGHNT and FRNRAP. Deletions cut 5 bases from V and 1 base from J, with 25 bases between. The assay was immunoSEQ multiplex PCR, and TCRdb's table has in-frame clones only and misses some. The data show hundreds of thousands of clones, about four fifths seen once. This sample also appeared in a second study, on human thymus T cells. That publication notes: The donor group consisted of healthy Finnish infants who were having corrective surgery for congenital heart defects. Resections were taken during corrective heart surgery, and the thymus tissue came from these. Thymic and blood repertoires seemed to favor certain V and J genes. Thymic repertoires of unrelated individuals were reported in related research to overlap highly.

The chain couples TRBV12-5 to TRBJ2-3, with D possibly matching TRBD2 (5 bases). Sequencing was done on a sample of thymocytes. The source of this sequence is a boy under three years old with a congenital heart defect. The CDR3 sequence: CASGPRLLPQDSGTDTQYF. For the CDR3, the DNA is TGTGCTAGTGGTCCCAGACTACTCCCACAAGATAGTGGCACAGATACGCAGTATTTT.